This T cell receptor (beta chain) was profiled in a study of T-cell reconstitution after alpha-beta-depleted transplantation in children. Trimming shortened V by 6 bases and J by 8 bases, and 13 bases separated the two germline ends. Germline V CDR1 and CDR2: MNHEY, SVGAGI. The CDR3 consists of 12 residues. For TCRbeta, the library was prepared with unique molecular identifiers. TCRdb called the PCR reads again in MiXCR, with one record for every CDR3 protein. The data show 450,000 to 550,000 distinct CDR3 sequences, about an eighth seen once. The TCR comes from a female patient aged 2 to 10 who had a stem cell transplant for aplastic anemia, so the T cells may come from the graft donor. The material was PBMCs, mostly from graft donor cells, obtained 180 days after TCRalphabeta/CD19-depleted stem cell transplant. The chain uses TRBV6-5 and TRBJ1-2, with TRBD1 as a possible D gene (6 bases). CDR3 bases: TGTGCCAGCAGGGGACACGAGGGGGGCTACACCTTC. This encodes CASRGHEGGYTF.